The 20 T cell receptor beta chains presented below share a single source sample, sequenced in a study of response to subunit inactivated influenza vaccine. Using its own MiXCR run on the RT-PCR reads, TCRdb lists one record per CDR3 protein. The sample holds around 710,000 distinct CDR3 sequences; approximately 13% are singletons and the top ten take approximately 6.5%. Sequencing was performed on PBMCs from blood, taken roughly 2 weeks before vaccination. The receptors derive from a man aged 45 to 65 who received an inactivated influenza vaccine.

This clonotype was found many times. This chain joins TRBV3-1 and TRBJ2-7; 8 bases match TRBD2. With 0 bases clipped from V and 0 bases from J, the junction kept 4 bases outside the gene matches. CDR1 is LGHDT and CDR2 is YNNKEL in the germline V gene (reference sequence). The CDR3 has 16 residues. CDR3 region: CASSQDPSGSSYEQYF. CDR3 DNA sequence: TGTGCCAGCAGCCAAGATCCTAGCGGGTCCTCCTACGAGCAGTACTTC.

This clonotype was counted a few times. The chain joins TRBV7-2 to TRBJ2-7, with 11 bases aligning to TRBD2. This CDR3 is 14 amino acids long. Trimming took 5 bases from V and 6 from J; bases not matched to a gene: 6. Per germline, CDR1 SGHTA and CDR2 FQGNSA. CDR3 region: CASSKVAGGSEQYF. The CDR3 bases are TGTGCCAGCAGCAAAGTAGCGGGAGGGTCCGAGCAGTACTTC.

This clonotype came up a few times. The chain uses TRBV28 and TRBJ2-3; the match to TRBD2 covers 9 bases. Trimming at V came to 7 bases and at J to 1 base, leaving 15 bases not matched to a gene. CDR3 length: 18 residues. The V gene's germline CDR1 is MDHEN and CDR2 SYDVKM. The chain's CDR3 is CASNRLAESQIGTDTQYF. CDR3 coding DNA: TGTGCCAGCAACCGACTAGCGGAATCCCAAATCGGCACAGATACGCAGTATTTT.

This clonotype was observed many times. V gene TRBV30 combines with J gene TRBJ2-4, with D perhaps TRBD1 (6 bases). The CDR3 runs 17 residues. The V gene lost 0 bases and the J gene lost 0 bases, with 15 bases spanning the gap. The germline gives CDR1 GTSNPN, CDR2 SVGIG (reference sequence). DNA of the CDR3: TGTGCCTGGAGTGTCGACCGGACAGCTCTAGCCAAAAACATTCAGTACTTC. It codes for CAWSVDRTALAKNIQYF.

The DNA of the CDR3 is TGCGCCAGCAGCTTTGGAAATTCCCAAGAGACCCAGTACTTC. Protein sequence: CASSFGNSQETQYF. This sequence joins TRBV5-1 and TRBJ2-5; no clear D. The V end lost 2 bases, the J end lost 1 base, and 9 bases lay between the germline ends. CDR3 length: 14 residues. In germline, CDR1 is SGHRS, CDR2 YFSETQ.

In its sample, this clonotype was seen many times. The chain couples TRBV5-1 to TRBJ2-1; no firm D call. V shed 1 base and J shed 0 bases, with 11 bases lying between them. The CDR3 has 16 residues. From germline, CDR1 is SGHRS and CDR2 YFSETQ. CDR3 residues: CASSLRPQNSYNEQFF. CDR3 sequence (DNA): TGCGCCAGCAGCTTGCGTCCTCAGAACTCCTACAATGAGCAGTTCTTC.

This rearrangement joins TRBV9 to TRBJ2-2; D gene unclear. The CDR3 covers 13 residues. V lost 4 bases and J lost 3, with 7 bases in between. CDR1 and CDR2 from the germline V gene are SGDLS and YYNGEE. CDR3 DNA: TGTGCCAGCAGCCCGTTGTACACCGGGGAGCTGTTTTTT. Its translation is CASSPLYTGELFF.

V and J are TRBV4-3 and TRBJ2-7, with a possible D match to TRBD2 (5 bases). Trimming shortened V by 0 bases and J by 5 bases, and 11 bases separated the two germline ends. Per the germline V gene, CDR1 is LGHNA and CDR2 is YSLEER. CDR3 size: 14 residues. Written as DNA, the CDR3 is TGCGCCAGCAGCCAAGATCCGGGAATCCACGAGCAGTACTTC. Protein sequence: CASSQDPGIHEQYF.

This clonotype was observed a handful of times. This chain links TRBV6-1 with TRBJ2-5, with 8 bases that match TRBD1. The junction had 8 bases not matched to a gene; V was cut back by 5 bases and J by 6 bases. The length of the CDR3 is 14 residues. CDR1 MNHNS and CDR2 SASEGT come from the germline V gene. This CDR3 reads CASSLDRGRKTQYF. The CDR3 DNA is TGTGCCAGCAGTCTTGACAGGGGACGAAAGACCCAGTACTTC.

The chain has TRBV29-1 and TRBJ1-2, with D possibly matching TRBD1 (5 bases). The germline V and J ends were trimmed by 2 bases and 4 bases, with 14 bases remaining between them. The germline CDR1 and CDR2 sequences are SQVTM and ANQGSEA. The CDR3 runs 14 residues. The CDR3 reads CSVESLDRVYGYTF. The CDR3 bases are TGCAGCGTTGAATCACTCGACAGAGTCTATGGCTACACCTTC.

The gene calls are TRBV2 and TRBJ2-1, with D maybe TRBD1 (5 bases). From germline, CDR1 is SNHLY and CDR2 FYNNEI. The length of the CDR3 is 12 residues. Deletions cut 3 bases from V and 8 bases from J, with 8 bases between. The CDR3 loop reads CASSEWGDEQFF. CDR3 nucleotide sequence: TGTGCCAGCAGTGAGTGGGGCGATGAGCAGTTCTTC.

This chain connects TRBV20-1 to TRBJ2-6; D not resolved. This CDR3 spans 14 amino acids. The V gene's germline CDR1 is DFQATT and CDR2 SNEGSKA (reference sequence). Trimming left V 2 bases short and J 0 bases short, with 5 bases between. For the CDR3, the DNA is TGCAGTGCTAGACGACACTCTGGGGCCAACGTCCTGACTTTC. It codes for CSARRHSGANVLTF.

This clonotype was picked up a small number of times. The rearrangement uses TRBV29-1 and TRBJ2-3; unclear D gene. V was pared by 5 bases and J by 2 bases, with 11 bases between. The germline V gene has CDR1 SQVTM and CDR2 ANQGSEA. The CDR3 spans 13 residues. The DNA of the CDR3 is TGCAGCGTTCGGACCGTTCTCACAGATACGCAGTATTTT. As protein: CSVRTVLTDTQYF.

The V call is TRBV5-4, the J call TRBJ2-5, with TRBD1 matching over 9 bases. Looked up from germline, CDR1 is SGHNT and CDR2 is YYREEE (reference sequence). V shed 4 bases, J shed 1 base, and the junction held 8 bases outside the gene matches. The CDR3 extends over 16 amino acids. The CDR3 DNA reads TGTGCCAGCAGCCCAAGGACAGGGGCCCTCCAAGAGACCCAGTACTTC. Its translation: CASSPRTGALQETQYF.

Ten or more counts support this clonotype. The gene calls are TRBV12-3 or TRBV12-4 and TRBJ2-1; tentatively, D is TRBD2 (7 bases). V was shortened by 3 bases and J by 4 bases, with 13 bases between the two germline ends. The CDR3 is 15 residues long. The CDR3 region is CASSLGGALYNEQFF. As DNA, the CDR3 is TGTGCCAGCAGTTTGGGGGGGGCGCTTTACAATGAGCAGTTCTTC.

This clonotype has a count of ten or more. V usage is TRBV7-2 and J usage is TRBJ1-1, with 7 bases aligning to TRBD1. The CDR3 has 13 amino acids. Germline lookup yields CDR1 SGHTA and CDR2 FQGNSA. Trimming cost V 1 base and J 10 bases; bases outside gene matches: 6. CDR3 sequence (DNA): TGTGCCAGCAGCTTAGAACAGGGGCGCGGAGCTTTCTTT. Its protein product is CASSLEQGRGAFF.

Comments on this clonotype: The junction departs from germline at one end; a sequencing error may be responsible. The chain carries TRBV10-3 and TRBJ2-2; TRBD2 matches at 9 bases. Germline V gene sequence: CDR1 ENHRY, CDR2 SYGVKD. The CDR3 spans 18 residues. The DNA of the CDR3 is TGTGCCAGCAGTAGAGTCGCTAGCGGGAACGGTGGCACCGGGGAGCTGTTTTTT. Its protein is CASSRVASGNGGTGELFF.

This clonotype was detected many times. The chain combines TRBV7-8 with TRBJ2-1; 10 bases align to TRBD1. There are 15 residues in the CDR3. With 4 bases clipped from V and 4 bases from J, the junction kept 4 bases outside the gene matches. Germline V gives CDR1 SGHVS, CDR2 FQNEAQ. CDR3 amino acids: CASSSRDRGYNEQFF. In DNA form, the CDR3 reads TGTGCCAGCAGCTCCCGGGACAGGGGTTACAATGAGCAGTTCTTC.

The sample holds many counts of this clonotype. The V and J genes are TRBV7-9 and TRBJ2-3; no definite D call. CDR1 and CDR2 (germline): SEHNR, FQNEAQ (reference sequence). Trimming left V 2 bases short and J 3 bases short, with 3 bases between. The CDR3 extends over 12 amino acids. This CDR3 is CASSLWTDTQYF. The CDR3 DNA reads TGTGCCAGCAGCTTATGGACAGATACGCAGTATTTT.

This clonotype was detected a few times. The chain has TRBV7-9 and TRBJ1-1; tentatively, D is TRBD1 (5 bases). V lost 8 bases to trimming and J lost 1 base, with 11 bases between them. Germline CDR1 is SEHNR and CDR2 is FQNEAQ (reference sequence). The CDR3 is made up of 13 amino acids. CDR3 sequence reads: CASQLGANTEAFF. The CDR3, as DNA: TGTGCCAGCCAACTCGGGGCGAACACTGAAGCTTTCTTT.